The TCR beta chain described here comes from a study of memory CD4+ T cells and cytomegalovirus serostatus. The table came from immunoSEQ multiplex PCR; TCRdb's copy has only in-frame clones and leaves some out. This table has about 60,000 clones, roughly four fifths appearing once. Worth noting for this clone: Its antigen is unidentified. Other DNA sequences from this sample encode an identical CDR3 as well.

The sort gate was single viable CD3+CD4+CD8-CD45RO+ cells for memory CD4+ T cells. Findings of the study overall: Suggested: most of the CMV-linked TCR signature lies in CD4+ memory cells.

The CDR3 is made up of 13 amino acids. Germline V gene sequence: CDR1 SGHRS, CDR2 YFSETQ. V was trimmed by 1 base and J by 1 base, leaving 5 bases between them. Source material: memory CD4+ T cells from blood. This chain joins TRBV5-1 and TRBJ1-1; D uncertain. The sequence was collected from an adult in good health and CMV-seronegative. CDR3 in amino acids: CASSLSRNTEAFF. The CDR3 bases are TGCGCCAGCAGCTTGAGTAGGAACACTGAAGCTTTCTTT.